Following are 16 T cell receptor beta chains from one sample sequenced in a study of CD8 T cells in Susac syndrome. cDNA came from roughly 0.47 to 1 ug RNA primed by random hexamers. MiXCR, run by TCRdb on the immunoSEQ multiplex PCR reads, gives a single entry per CDR3 protein. The table includes 120,000 to 150,000 distinct CDR3 sequences, approximately 95% detected once. The specimen was CD4+ T cells from PBMCs. The receptors stem from a human donor in good health.

The CDR3 loop reads CASRSGNAGELFF. The CDR3 DNA reads TGTGCCAGCAGATCCGGTAACGCCGGGGAGCTGTTTTTT. This rearrangement joins TRBV7-3 to TRBJ2-2; D not resolved. The CDR3 has 13 residues. Germline assignment: CDR1 SGHTA and CDR2 FQGTGA. V was cut by 6 bases and J by 6 bases, with 11 bases left in between.

The chain links TRBV7-8 to TRBJ2-4, with D unresolved. CDR1 is SGHVS and CDR2 is FQNEAQ in the germline V gene. This CDR3 has 17 residues. V lost 0 bases, J lost 1 base, and 13 bases lay in between. CDR3 residues: CASSLAPNRGAKNIQYF. The DNA for the CDR3 is TGTGCCAGCAGCTTAGCCCCTAACCGTGGGGCCAAAAACATTCAGTACTTC.

The chain combines TRBV2 with TRBJ2-7; D is possibly TRBD1 (5 bases). V was trimmed by 10 bases and J by 0 bases, leaving 13 bases between them. Germline V gene data show CDR1 as SNHLY and CDR2 as FYNNEI. The CDR3 loop spans 13 amino acids. CDR3 DNA: TGTGCCAACTCACAGGTCCTCTCCTACGAGCAGTACTTC. Translating gives CANSQVLSYEQYF. Full variable domain (rest looked up from reference TRBV2 and TRBJ2-7): EPEVTQTPSHQVTQMGQEVILRCVPISNHLYFYWYRQILGQKVEFLVSFYNNEISEKSEIFDDQFSVERPDGSNFTLKIRSTKLEDSAMYFCANSQVLSYEQYFGPGTRLTVT.

V usage is TRBV27 and J usage is TRBJ2-5; D not certain. V was shortened by 6 bases and J by 3 bases, with 11 bases between the two germline ends. Germline V gene lookup returns CDR1 MNHEY and CDR2 SMNVEV (reference sequence). CDR3 length: 13 residues. CDR3 in amino acids: CASSDASEETQYF. DNA of the CDR3: TGTGCCAGCAGCGACGCGTCAGAAGAGACCCAGTACTTC.

This clonotype was counted a single time. The V call is TRBV29-1, the J call TRBJ2-7, with D unclear. This CDR3 has 12 residues. The germline V gene encodes CDR1 SQVTM and CDR2 ANQGSEA. V lost 4 bases to trimming and J lost 3 bases, with 10 bases between them. CDR3 DNA: TGCAGCGTTGGAACGACTGACTACGAGCAGTACTTC. Encoded protein: CSVGTTDYEQYF.

The chain joins TRBV2 to TRBJ2-7; 10 bases are shared with TRBD1. The length of the CDR3 is 15 residues. J lost 3 bases, V lost 6 bases, and 8 bases had no gene match. Germline V CDR1 and CDR2: SNHLY, FYNNEI. This CDR3 is CASSAGQGTIYEQYF. As DNA, the CDR3 is TGTGCCAGCAGCGCGGGACAGGGGACCATCTACGAGCAGTACTTC.

J is TRBJ2-2 and V is TRBV5-1, with 8 bases lining up with TRBD1. Germline assignment: CDR1 SGHRS and CDR2 YFSETQ. The CDR3 totals 15 residues. Trimming cost V 4 bases and J 4 bases; bases outside gene matches: 6. The CDR3 here is CASSGGQGSTGELFF. In nucleotides, the CDR3 is TGCGCCAGCAGCGGTGGACAGGGATCCACCGGGGAGCTGTTTTTT.

The J gene is TRBJ2-1, the V gene TRBV15; D possibly uses TRBD1 or TRBD2 (5 bases each). The CDR3 is 15 amino acids. From germline, CDR1 is LNHNV and CDR2 YYDKDF (reference sequence). Trimming took 6 bases from V and 2 from J, leaving 14 bases between them. CDR3 nucleotide sequence: TGTGCCACCAGTCCTCGGGACGACACCTACAATGAGCAGTTCTTC. Residues: CATSPRDDTYNEQFF. Full variable domain (outside the CDR3, taken from reference TRBV15 and TRBJ2-1): DAMVIQNPRYQVTQFGKPVTLSCSQTLNHNVMYWYQQKSSQAPKLLFHYYDKDFNNEADTPDNFQSRRPNTSFCFLDIRSPGLGDTAMYLCATSPRDDTYNEQFFGPGTRLTVL.

V and J are TRBV5-6 and TRBJ2-5, with a weak D call TRBD1 (6 bases). Germline V gene sequence: CDR1 SGHDT, CDR2 YYEEEE. The CDR3 is 14 residues long. V lost 4 bases and J 3 bases, leaving 13 bases between the germline ends. The CDR3 sequence: CASSKQGREETQYF. CDR3 sequence (DNA): TGTGCCAGCAGCAAACAGGGTCGGGAAGAGACCCAGTACTTC. The full variable domain, in which reference TRBV5-6 and TRBJ2-5 provide the parts outside the CDR3, is DAGVTQSPTHLIKTRGQQVTLRCSPKSGHDTVSWYQQALGQGPQFIFQYYEEEERQRGNFPDRFSGHQFPNYSSELNVNALLLGDSALYLCASSKQGREETQYFGPGTRLLVL.

The rearrangement uses TRBV5-4 and TRBJ1-2; D perhaps matches TRBD1 (5 bases). V gave up 4 bases and J gave up 4 bases, with 8 bases separating them. The CDR3 has 12 amino acids. Germline V lookup: CDR1 SGHNT, CDR2 YYREEE (reference sequence). CDR3 DNA: TGTGCCAGCAGCGCTAGGGGCTATGGCTACACCTTC. Encoded protein: CASSARGYGYTF.

This chain uses TRBV27 with TRBJ2-6, with D tentatively TRBD2 (5 bases). Between the trimmed V and J ends, which lost 5 bases and 3 bases, there was a span of 8 bases. The length of the CDR3 is 14 residues. Germline values: CDR1 MNHEY, CDR2 SMNVEV (reference sequence). In DNA form, the CDR3 reads TGTGCCAGCAGTAGGACTCGTGGGGCCAACGTCCTGACTTTC. It codes for CASSRTRGANVLTF.

CDR3 residues: CASSAAGREKLFF. DNA for the CDR3: TGTGCCAGCAGCGCGGCGGGACGTGAAAAACTGTTTTTT. The chain recombines TRBV3-1 with TRBJ1-4; perhaps TRBD1 as D (5 bases). V shed 5 bases and J shed 7 bases, with 11 bases lying between them. The CDR3 consists of 13 residues. Per germline, CDR1 LGHDT and CDR2 YNNKEL (reference sequence).

This chain uses TRBV20-1 with TRBJ2-1, with D hard to call. The CDR3 length is 11 residues. Per the germline V gene, CDR1 is DFQATT and CDR2 is SNEGSKA (reference sequence). In DNA form, the CDR3 reads TGCAGCCCTCGGGCCCTCCATGAGCAGTTCTTC. Amino acid sequence: CSPRALHEQFF.

This chain connects TRBV5-1 to TRBJ2-7; TRBD2 is a possible D gene (6 bases). Germline loops: CDR1 SGHRS, CDR2 YFSETQ. With 2 bases removed from V and 3 bases from J, the gap between germline ends came to 12 bases. This CDR3 is 14 amino acids long. The CDR3 sequence: CASSFGTLNYEQYF. CDR3 bases: TGCGCCAGCAGCTTTGGGACTTTAAACTACGAGCAGTACTTC.

This rearrangement joins TRBV3-1 to TRBJ2-3; the match to TRBD1 covers 7 bases. CDR3 size: 12 residues. V was pared by 6 bases and J by 6 bases, with 3 bases of the junction left unmatched. In germline, CDR1 is LGHDT, CDR2 YNNKEL (reference sequence). The CDR3: CASRAQGDTQYF. The CDR3 nucleotides read TGTGCCAGCAGAGCACAGGGGGATACGCAGTATTTT.

V gene TRBV27 combines with J gene TRBJ1-2; D might be TRBD1 (5 bases). The length of the CDR3 is 14 residues. Germline CDR1 reads MNHEY; CDR2 reads SMNVEV (reference sequence). V lost 4 bases and J 7 bases, leaving 16 bases between the germline ends. The CDR3 bases are TGTGCCAGCAGTTCGGAAGGGGTACACGGTGGCTACACCTTC. Its translation: CASSSEGVHGGYTF.